These T cell receptor beta chains were read from a single sample in a study of technical replicates of blood from four donors. TCRdb keeps only in-frame clones here, not all; method: immunoSEQ multiplex PCR. Found here are some 81,000 clones, around nine tenths of them singletons; the top ten hold 0.25%. The sample comprised T cells isolated from PBMCs. These receptors all stem from a human donor in good health. The CDR3 runs from the conserved cysteine through the conserved F or W. A D gene is named only where the DNA matches it firmly. A clone size is listed for some rows: how often the clone was seen (once, few, many), or a class if it is expanded.

CDR3nt	CDR3aa	j_gene	v_gene	d_gene	abundance
TGTGCCAGCAGTCTCGAACAGGGGATCACTGAAGCTTTCTTT	CASSLEQGITEAFF	TRBJ1-1	TRBV27	TRBD1	.
TGTGCCATCACCGGACTAGCGGGCACAGATACGCAGTATTTT	CAITGLAGTDTQYF	TRBJ2-3	TRBV10-3	TRBD2	.
TGTGCCACCAGCAGACTAACAGGGGCGAGATCTGGGGCCAACGTCCTGACTTTC	CATSRLTGARSGANVLTF	TRBJ2-6	TRBV15	TRBD1	.
TGTGCCAGCAGCTTATTTTCAGGGGGGAACACTGAAGCTTTCTTT	CASSLFSGGNTEAFF	TRBJ1-1	TRBV7-8	TRBD1	.
TGTGCCACCTCACCCCCGAGACTAGCGGGGGGGCTTAATACGCAGTATTTT	CATSPPRLAGGLNTQYF	TRBJ2-3	TRBV27	TRBD2	.
TGTGCCAGCAGTGGGACAGGGGCATTCACTGAAGCTTTCTTT	CASSGTGAFTEAFF	TRBJ1-1	TRBV2	TRBD1	few
TGTGCCAGTAGTATCATAGGAGATGAAGCTTTCTTT	CASSIIGDEAFF	TRBJ1-1	TRBV19	.	.
TGCGCCAGCCGGGGGGGGCTGGGAACTGAAGCTTTCTTT	CASRGGLGTEAFF	TRBJ1-1	TRBV10-1	.	once
TGTGCCAGCAGCTCCAGTACCGTATTGCCCGCCGGGGAGACCCAGTACTTC	CASSSSTVLPAGETQYF	TRBJ2-5	TRBV11-2	.	.
TGTGCCAGCAGCTCCTCACGGGGAAAAAAAGAAGCTAACTATGGCTACACCTTC	CASSSSRGKKEANYGYTF	TRBJ1-2	TRBV7-9	.	once
TGTGCCAGCAGCCGCTCACTCGAAAACACCATATATTTT	CASSRSLENTIYF	TRBJ1-3	TRBV11-2	.	.
TGTGCCAGCAGCTTTGGACAGGTTATGGGGAACACTGAAGCTTTCTTT	CASSFGQVMGNTEAFF	TRBJ1-1	TRBV7-9	TRBD1	once
TGTGCCAGCAGTTACCGGGACAGTGTCGAAAAACTGTTTTTT	CASSYRDSVEKLFF	TRBJ1-4	TRBV11-3	TRBD1	.
TGTGCCAGCAGTTACTCCGACACCTTGAACACAGATACGCAGTATTTT	CASSYSDTLNTDTQYF	TRBJ2-3	TRBV6-6	.	.
TGTGCCAGCAGCCGAAGACAGGGGGTCACTGAAGCTTTCTTT	CASSRRQGVTEAFF	TRBJ1-1	TRBV4-2	TRBD1	.
TGTGCTAGTGGTTTGGTACTACCGACAGGCTCCTACGAGCAGTACTTC	CASGLVLPTGSYEQYF	TRBJ2-7	TRBV12-5	.	.
TGTGCCAGCAGTGAAAGCTCTAGTCTACATTTT	CASSESSSLHF	TRBJ2-3	TRBV25-1	.	.
TGCGCCAGCAGCCATCTTCCGGGACAGGGGTTCACCGGGGAGCTGTTTTTT	CASSHLPGQGFTGELFF	TRBJ2-2	TRBV4-1	TRBD1	.
TGTGCCACCTCCCAAACTCAGGGGGCGATGGGGAACACTGAAGCTTTCTTT	CATSQTQGAMGNTEAFF	TRBJ1-1	TRBV27	TRBD1	.
TGTGCCAGCGGGCGAAGGGAGGTCGGGACCCAGTACTTC	CASGRREVGTQYF	TRBJ2-5	TRBV6-6	.	.
TGTGCCAGCTCTCCACGGGACAAGGACCTTTATGGCTACACCTTC	CASSPRDKDLYGYTF	TRBJ1-2	TRBV18	.	.
TGTGCCAGTAGGGGACTAGCGGGAGAAGACGGGGAGCTGTTTTTT	CASRGLAGEDGELFF	TRBJ2-2	TRBV2	TRBD2	.
TGTGCCAGCAGCCCCTATAGCGGGAGCGGCAATGAGCAGTTCTTC	CASSPYSGSGNEQFF	TRBJ2-1	TRBV7-9	TRBD2	.
TGTGCCAGTAGTCCCCGGGGAGGTACCTACGAGCAGTACTTC	CASSPRGGTYEQYF	TRBJ2-7	TRBV19	.	.
TGTGCCAGCAGGAACCTTCTACAGTTGGAAGCTTTCTTT	CASRNLLQLEAFF	TRBJ1-1	TRBV6-6	.	few
TGTGCCAGCAGCTTATCTGCTAGCGGGAGAGGATACGAGCAGTACTTC	CASSLSASGRGYEQYF	TRBJ2-7	TRBV7-9	TRBD2	few
TGTGCCAGCAGTACGACAGGGGTGAACACTGAAGCTTTCTTT	CASSTTGVNTEAFF	TRBJ1-1	TRBV27	TRBD1	.
TGCGCCAGCAGCGAGACAGGGGGCTACAATGAGCAGTTCTTC	CASSETGGYNEQFF	TRBJ2-1	TRBV5-1	TRBD1	.
TGTGCCAGCAGCTTAGTGGCTAGCGGAACTTTCTACGAGCAGTACTTC	CASSLVASGTFYEQYF	TRBJ2-7	TRBV7-2	TRBD2	.
TGTGCCAGTAGTATATCCCCGGAGGACTATAATTCACCCCTCCACTTT	CASSISPEDYNSPLHF	TRBJ1-6	TRBV19	.	.
TGTGCCAGCAGCGGACTAGCGGGACCTTACAATGAGCAGTTCTTC	CASSGLAGPYNEQFF	TRBJ2-1	TRBV7-9	TRBD2	.
TGTGCCAGCAGCCAATTATTCGGGACTGCCTACGAGCAGTACTTC	CASSQLFGTAYEQYF	TRBJ2-7	TRBV4-2	.	.
TGTGCCAGCAGTTTCACAGCGGGGTCTAGCACAGATACGCAGTATTTT	CASSFTAGSSTDTQYF	TRBJ2-3	TRBV27	TRBD2	.
TGTGCCAGCAAGGCTAGCGGGAGGAGTGAGCAGTTCTTC	CASKASGRSEQFF	TRBJ2-1	TRBV27	TRBD2	once
TGTGCCAGCACAATGACAGACTTGGCAGTGGAGACCCAGTACTTC	CASTMTDLAVETQYF	TRBJ2-5	TRBV7-9	.	.
TGTGCCAGCAGTTTTCTACCAGGGCTTGATACCACTGAAGCTTTCTTT	CASSFLPGLDTTEAFF	TRBJ1-1	TRBV27	.	.
TGTGCCAGTAGTACTGGAGGGGCCTCCTACGAGCAGTACTTC	CASSTGGASYEQYF	TRBJ2-7	TRBV19	.	.
TGTGCCAGCAGCGATCCCTCGACAGGGGAAACTGAAGCTTTCTTT	CASSDPSTGETEAFF	TRBJ1-1	TRBV9	TRBD1	.
TGCGCCAGCAGTGAGTTAGCGGGAGGCACAGATACGCAGTATTTT	CASSELAGGTDTQYF	TRBJ2-3	TRBV10-1	TRBD2	.
TGCGCCAGCAGCCCAGGGACTAGCGGATTAGAGACCCAGTACTTC	CASSPGTSGLETQYF	TRBJ2-5	TRBV5-1	TRBD2	.